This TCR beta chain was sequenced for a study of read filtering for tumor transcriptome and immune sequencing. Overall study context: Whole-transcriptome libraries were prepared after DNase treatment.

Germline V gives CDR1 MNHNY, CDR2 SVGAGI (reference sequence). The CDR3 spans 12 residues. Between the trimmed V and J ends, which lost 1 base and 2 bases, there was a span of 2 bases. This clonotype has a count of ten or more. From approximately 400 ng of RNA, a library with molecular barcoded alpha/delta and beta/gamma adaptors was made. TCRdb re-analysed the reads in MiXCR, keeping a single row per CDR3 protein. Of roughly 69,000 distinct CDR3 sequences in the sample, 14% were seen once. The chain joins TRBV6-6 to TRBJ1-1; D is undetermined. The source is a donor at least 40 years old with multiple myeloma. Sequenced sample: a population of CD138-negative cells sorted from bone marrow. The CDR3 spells CASSYLNTEAFF. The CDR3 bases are TGTGCCAGCAGTTACTTAAACACTGAAGCTTTCTTT.